The 14 T cell receptor beta chains below come from one sample, sequenced in a study of regulatory T cells in long-lasting Graves disease. CDR3-region Arm-PCR and iRepertoire HTBI primers produced the TCR beta libraries. TCRdb reprocessed the multiplex PCR reads via MiXCR and lists one record per CDR3 protein. The sample gives 560,000 or so distinct CDR3 sequences, 15% to 20% of which show up once; 9.5% to 15% is in the top ten. This sample's time point: newly diagnosed GD, antithyroid drugs for less than 3 months. RNA from PBMCs was the source of the TCR library. A further study also used this sample, focusing on T cells in Graves' hyperthyroidism and ophthalmopathy.

Material: peripheral blood mononuclear cells (PBMCs), obtained at new diagnosis, from a patient treated with antithyroid drugs. The receptors were sampled from a man younger than 30 with Graves disease.

The chain carries TRBV13 and TRBJ1-1; the D gene is possibly TRBD1 (6 bases). CDR1 and CDR2 (germline): PRHDT, FYEKMQ (reference sequence). This CDR3 has 15 amino acids. Trimming took off 0 bases at V and 5 bases at J, with 13 bases between the two ends. The CDR3 region is CASSLGGGRGTEAFF. CDR3 in DNA: TGTGCCAGCAGCTTAGGAGGGGGACGGGGGACTGAAGCTTTCTTT.

There are many counts of this clonotype. The V call is TRBV27, the J call TRBJ1-2; D perhaps matches TRBD1 (5 bases). This CDR3 spans 15 amino acids. V was clipped by 8 bases and J by 0 bases, with 16 bases between them. Germline V gene sequence: CDR1 MNHEY, CDR2 SMNVEV (reference sequence). CDR3 sequence (DNA): TGTGCCAGCTCTTTTCAGGGTGGCTCTAACTATGGCTACACCTTC. This encodes CASSFQGGSNYGYTF.

In its sample, this clonotype was seen many times. The chain is built from TRBV6-1 and TRBJ1-1; D remains ambiguous. Germline V gene data show CDR1 as MNHNS and CDR2 as SASEGT. The V gene lost 6 bases and the J gene lost 0 bases, with 17 bases spanning the gap. The CDR3 spans 16 residues. The DNA of the CDR3 is TGTGCCAGCAGGAGTCGGTCAGGCCAAATGAACACTGAAGCTTTCTTT. This sequence encodes CASRSRSGQMNTEAFF.

The chain links TRBV6-1 to TRBJ1-5; TRBD1 is a possible D gene (5 bases). The CDR3 length is 14 residues. Germline CDR1 and CDR2: MNHNS and SASEGT. Deletions cut 10 bases from V and 2 bases from J, with 15 bases between. The CDR3 sequence: CAKGTAPGNQPQHF. CDR3 nucleotide sequence: TGTGCCAAAGGGACGGCACCCGGCAATCAGCCCCAGCATTTT.

V is TRBV7-2 and J is TRBJ2-2; 8 nucleotides align to TRBD2. The CDR3 loop spans 16 amino acids. CDR1 and CDR2 (germline): SGHTA, FQGNSA. With V trimmed by 4 bases and J by 5 bases, 9 bases remained unmatched. CDR3 in DNA: TGTGCCAGCAGCTGGCCCGCGGCTAGCGGGACCGGGGAGCTGTTTTTT. Translation gives CASSWPAASGTGELFF.

V usage is TRBV6-1 and J usage is TRBJ2-7, with 9 positions matching TRBD2. Germline V gene sequence: CDR1 MNHNS, CDR2 SASEGT. Trimming at V came to 10 bases and at J to 2 bases, leaving 12 bases not matched to a gene. The CDR3 extends over 15 amino acids. This CDR3 reads CATKELGLATYEQYF. The CDR3 DNA reads TGTGCCACCAAAGAACTAGGACTAGCGACCTACGAGCAGTACTTC.

This clonotype was detected ten times or more. The CDR3 DNA reads TGTGCCTGGAGTGTAGACTACTCCTACGAGCAGTACTTC. Protein sequence: CAWSVDYSYEQYF. V gene TRBV30 combines with J gene TRBJ2-7, with TRBD2 as a possible D gene (5 bases). The CDR3 spans 13 residues. The germline V and J ends were trimmed by 0 bases and 0 bases, with 6 bases remaining between them. The germline CDR1 and CDR2 sequences are GTSNPN and SVGIG (reference sequence). Based on the CDR3 plus reference TRBV30 and TRBJ2-7, the full variable domain is SQTIHQWPATLVQPVGSPLSLECTVEGTSNPNLYWYRQAAGRGLQLLFYSVGIGQISSEVPQNLSASRPQDRQFILSSKKLLLSDSGFYLCAWSVDYSYEQYFGPGTRLTVT.

In this sample, this clonotype turned up many times. This CDR3 is CASSYGTRRETQYF. The CDR3 DNA reads TGTGCCAGCAGTTACGGGACTAGACGGGAGACCCAGTACTTC. The rearrangement uses TRBV6-5 and TRBJ2-5; TRBD2 matches at 8 bases. Trimming cost V 2 bases and J 5 bases; bases outside gene matches: 4. In germline, CDR1 is MNHEY, CDR2 SVGAGI. CDR3 size: 14 residues.

The chain recombines TRBV19 with TRBJ2-1, with 10 bases matching TRBD1. The CDR3 extends over 16 amino acids. V gave up 0 bases and J gave up 2 bases; unmatched junction bases: 1. Germline loops: CDR1 LNHDA, CDR2 SQIVND (reference sequence). CDR3 amino acids: CASSIDDRGPYNEQFF. In DNA form, the CDR3 reads TGTGCCAGTAGTATAGACGACAGGGGGCCCTACAATGAGCAGTTCTTC.

This clonotype was recorded a few times. The rearrangement joins TRBV29-1 to TRBJ2-1; 9 bases are a match to TRBD2. Germline trimming cut 5 bases from V and 3 bases from J; bases unmatched to any gene: 11. The CDR3 consists of 16 residues. The V gene's germline CDR1 is SQVTM and CDR2 ANQGSEA. In DNA form, the CDR3 reads TGCAGCGTTTTCGTCCAGCTAGCGGGAAACTACAATGAGCAGTTCTTC. This translates into CSVFVQLAGNYNEQFF.

This clonotype showed up many times. The V call is TRBV12-3 or TRBV12-4, the J call TRBJ2-7; D is possibly TRBD2 (5 bases). V was cut by 2 bases and J by 0 bases, with 8 bases left in between. CDR3 length equals 14 residues. Here the CDR3 DNA reads TGTGCCAGCAGTTTATCTAGCCTCTCCTACGAGCAGTACTTC. Amino acids: CASSLSSLSYEQYF.

This clonotype was counted at least ten times. The genes are TRBV18 and TRBJ1-5; perhaps TRBD1 as D (6 bases). The CDR3 totals 15 residues. Germline assignment: CDR1 KGHSH and CDR2 LQKENI. Trimming left V 6 bases short and J 1 base short, with 13 bases between. The DNA of the CDR3 is TGTGCCAGCTCCCCCGACAGGTCGAGCAATCAGCCCCAGCATTTT. Its protein is CASSPDRSSNQPQHF.

This clonotype was counted ten times or more. The rearrangement joins TRBV6-5 to TRBJ2-7, with TRBD2 matching over 7 bases. Trimming took 0 bases from V and 2 from J; bases not matched to a gene: 1. This CDR3 is 14 amino acids long. CDR1 and CDR2 from the germline V gene are MNHEY and SVGAGI. CDR3 in DNA: TGTGCCAGCAGTTACTCGAGCGGGGCCTACGAGCAGTACTTC. Protein product: CASSYSSGAYEQYF.

The table lists this clonotype with a few counts. The chain has TRBV7-2 and TRBJ2-7; D unclear. Trimming took off 5 bases at V and 4 bases at J, with 9 bases between the two ends. The CDR3 totals 12 residues. The germline CDR1 and CDR2 sequences are SGHTA and FQGNSA. DNA for the CDR3: TGTGCCAGCAGCCCCCTTCAGTACGAGCAGTACTTC. Its protein product is CASSPLQYEQYF.